The T cell receptor beta chain described here comes from a study of post-analysis software for immune sequencing data. Background on the study: The courses of disease that were included comprised relapsing-remitting, secondary progressive and progressive-relapsing multiple sclerosis.

Unique molecular identifiers tagged the TCR beta cDNA libraries. It was from approximately 0.91 to 9.4 million T cells that some 500,000 cDNA molecules came. TCRdb recomputed calls from the PCR reads with MiXCR, one row per CDR3 protein. The repertoire includes about 540,000 distinct CDR3 sequences, approximately 31% of them detected once, and around 6.1% sits in the top ten. Per the germline V gene, CDR1 is DFQATT and CDR2 is SNEGSKA (reference sequence). V was pared by 3 bases and J by 5 bases, with 11 bases between. This CDR3 has 13 amino acids. This clonotype has only a few counts. Its cognate antigen is unknown. Study findings and constraints: Compared with controls, patients had more of roughly five TRBV segments, including TRBV5-6, TRBV5-1 and TRBV20-1.

The material sequenced was blood. The TCR comes from a girl aged 2 to 17 with multiple sclerosis. The chain is built from TRBV20-1 and TRBJ2-1; a weak D match, TRBD2 (5 bases). CDR3 in amino acids: CSARASRHNEQFF. In nucleotides, the CDR3 is TGCAGTGCTAGGGCTAGCCGGCACAATGAGCAGTTCTTC.